The 3 T cell receptor beta chains below were found in one sample sequenced in a study of post-analysis software for immune sequencing data. These receptors' targets are unknown. Study-level findings and limits: Among several TRBV segments more frequent in patients than controls were TRBV5-6, TRBV5-1 and TRBV20-1.

The authors incorporated unique molecular identifiers into the TCR beta cDNA libraries. TCRdb redid the calling of the PCR reads with MiXCR, one entry per CDR3 protein. Among around 400,000 distinct CDR3 sequences, roughly 36% were seen once, and the ten largest hold roughly 12%. Material for sequencing was blood. These receptors all stem from a girl aged 10-17 years with multiple sclerosis.

This clonotype was recorded a few times. V is TRBV20-1 and J is TRBJ2-1, with D unclear. The ends were cut back, 2 bases at V and 2 bases at J, with 10 bases in the middle. Germline lookup yields CDR1 DFQATT and CDR2 SNEGSKA (reference sequence). The CDR3 runs to 14 residues. In DNA form, the CDR3 reads TGCAGTGCTAGAAATGGGGTGGCCTACAATGAGCAGTTCTTC. This codes for CSARNGVAYNEQFF.

In its sample, this clonotype was seen a few times. CDR3 DNA: TGTGCCAGCAGTCAGGGGGCACAAACCCGGGGCTACACCTTC. Encoded protein: CASSQGAQTRGYTF. V is TRBV12-3 or TRBV12-4 and J is TRBJ1-2, with 8 bases fitting TRBD1. This CDR3 is built from 14 residues. V trimming: 5 bases; J trimming: 8 bases; junction bases outside the gene matches: 10.

In this sample, this clonotype turned up a few times. V is TRBV12-3 or TRBV12-4 and J is TRBJ1-2; no clear D. The CDR3 length is 12 residues. V lost 3 bases and J lost 7, with 9 bases in between. CDR3 sequence reads: CASSFSRAGYTF. CDR3 nucleotide sequence: TGTGCCAGCAGTTTTTCCCGAGCTGGCTACACCTTC.